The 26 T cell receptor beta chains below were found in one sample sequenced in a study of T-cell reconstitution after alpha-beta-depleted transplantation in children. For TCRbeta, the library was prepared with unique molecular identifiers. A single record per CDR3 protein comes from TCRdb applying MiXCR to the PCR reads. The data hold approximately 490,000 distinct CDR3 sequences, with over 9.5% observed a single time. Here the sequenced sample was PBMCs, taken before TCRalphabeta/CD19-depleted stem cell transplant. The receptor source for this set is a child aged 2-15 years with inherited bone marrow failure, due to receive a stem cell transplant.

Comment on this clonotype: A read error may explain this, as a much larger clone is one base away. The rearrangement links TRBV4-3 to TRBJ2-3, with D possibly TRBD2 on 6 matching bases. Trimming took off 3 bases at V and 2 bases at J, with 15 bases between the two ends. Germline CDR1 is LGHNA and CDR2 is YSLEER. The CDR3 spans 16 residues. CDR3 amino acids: CASSHAGGGHTDTQYF. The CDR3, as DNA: TGCGCCAGCAGCCATGCCGGAGGAGGGCACACAGATACGCAGTATTTT.

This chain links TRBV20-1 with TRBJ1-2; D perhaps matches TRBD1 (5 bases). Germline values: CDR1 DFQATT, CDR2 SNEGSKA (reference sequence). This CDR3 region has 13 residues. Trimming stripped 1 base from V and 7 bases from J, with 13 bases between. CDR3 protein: CSARGPGGGGYTF. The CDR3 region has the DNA TGCAGTGCTAGAGGTCCGGGGGGGGGTGGCTACACCTTC.

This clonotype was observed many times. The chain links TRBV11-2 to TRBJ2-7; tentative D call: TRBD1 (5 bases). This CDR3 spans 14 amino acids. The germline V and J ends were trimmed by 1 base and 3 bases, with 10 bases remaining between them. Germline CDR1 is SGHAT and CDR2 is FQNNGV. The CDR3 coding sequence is TGTGCCAGCAGCTTAGGTAGGGGCCTCTACGAGCAGTACTTC. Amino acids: CASSLGRGLYEQYF.

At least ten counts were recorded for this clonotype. The DNA of the CDR3 is TGTGCCAGCAGCAAAGGCCTGACCTACAATGAGCAGTTCTTC. This codes for CASSKGLTYNEQFF. The V gene is TRBV6-2 or TRBV6-3, the J gene TRBJ2-1; D not certain. Germline CDR1 and CDR2: MNHEY and SVGEGT. This CDR3 spans 14 amino acids. Trimming took 6 bases from V and 2 from J, leaving 11 bases between them.

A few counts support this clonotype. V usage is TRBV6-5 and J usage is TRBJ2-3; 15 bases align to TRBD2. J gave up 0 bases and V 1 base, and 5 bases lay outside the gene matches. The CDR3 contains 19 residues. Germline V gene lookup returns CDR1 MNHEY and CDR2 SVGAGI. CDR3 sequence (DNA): TGTGCCAGCAGTTACTTGGGACTAGCGGGAGGAGGCAGCACAGATACGCAGTATTTT. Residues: CASSYLGLAGGGSTDTQYF.

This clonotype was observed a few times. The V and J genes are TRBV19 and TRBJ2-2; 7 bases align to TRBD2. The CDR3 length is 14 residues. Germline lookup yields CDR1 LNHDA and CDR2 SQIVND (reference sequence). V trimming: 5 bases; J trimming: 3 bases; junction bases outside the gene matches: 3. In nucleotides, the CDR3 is TGTGCCAGTAGTGGGGGGGGGTACACCGGGGAGCTGTTTTTT. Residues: CASSGGGYTGELFF.

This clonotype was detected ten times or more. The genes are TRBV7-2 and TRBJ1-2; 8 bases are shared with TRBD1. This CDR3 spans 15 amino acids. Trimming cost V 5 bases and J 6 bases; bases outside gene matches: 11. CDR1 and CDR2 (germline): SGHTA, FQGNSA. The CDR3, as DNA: TGTGCCAGCAGCCTCCGGGACAGGCTGGATGATGGCTACACCTTC. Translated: CASSLRDRLDDGYTF. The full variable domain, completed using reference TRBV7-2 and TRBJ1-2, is GAGVSQSPSNKVTEKGKDVELRCDPISGHTALYWYRQSLGQGLEFLIYFQGNSAPDKSGLPSDRFSAERTGGSVSTLTIQRTQQEDSAVYLCASSLRDRLDDGYTFGSGTRLTVV.

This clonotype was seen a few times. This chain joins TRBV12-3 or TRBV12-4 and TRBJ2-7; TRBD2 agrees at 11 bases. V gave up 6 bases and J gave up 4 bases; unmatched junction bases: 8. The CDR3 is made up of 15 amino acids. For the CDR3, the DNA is TGTGCCAGCAGATTGGGTACTAGCGGGAGATACGAGCAGTACTTC. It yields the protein CASRLGTSGRYEQYF.

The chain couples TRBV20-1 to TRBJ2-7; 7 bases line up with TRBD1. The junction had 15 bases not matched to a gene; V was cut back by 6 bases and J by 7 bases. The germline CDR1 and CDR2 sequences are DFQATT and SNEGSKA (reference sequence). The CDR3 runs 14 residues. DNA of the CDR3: TGCAGTGCCCCGGTCGACGCCAGGGGGAGAGAGCAGTACTTC. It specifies CSAPVDARGREQYF.

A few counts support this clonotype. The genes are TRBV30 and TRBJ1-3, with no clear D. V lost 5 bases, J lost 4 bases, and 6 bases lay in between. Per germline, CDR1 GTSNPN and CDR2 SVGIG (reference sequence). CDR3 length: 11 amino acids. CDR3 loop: CAWGGGNTIYF. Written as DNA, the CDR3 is TGTGCCTGGGGAGGGGGAAACACCATATATTTT.

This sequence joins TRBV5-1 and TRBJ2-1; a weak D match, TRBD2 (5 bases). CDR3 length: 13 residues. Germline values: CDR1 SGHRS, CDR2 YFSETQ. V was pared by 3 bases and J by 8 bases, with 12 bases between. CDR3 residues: CASSSDGRDEQFF. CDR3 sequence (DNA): TGCGCCAGCAGCTCGGACGGGCGGGATGAGCAGTTCTTC. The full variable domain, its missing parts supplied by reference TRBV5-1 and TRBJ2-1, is KAGVTQTPRYLIKTRGQQVTLSCSPISGHRSVSWYQQTPGQGLQFLFEYFSETQRNKGNFPGRFSGRQFSNSRSEMNVSTLELGDSALYLCASSSDGRDEQFFGPGTRLTVL.

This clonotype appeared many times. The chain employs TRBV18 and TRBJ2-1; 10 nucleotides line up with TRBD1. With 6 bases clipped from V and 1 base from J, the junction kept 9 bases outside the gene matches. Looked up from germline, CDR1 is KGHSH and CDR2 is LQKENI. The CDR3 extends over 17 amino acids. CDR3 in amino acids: CASSLGQGGWSYNEQFF. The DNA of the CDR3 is TGTGCCAGCTCCCTTGGACAGGGGGGGTGGTCCTACAATGAGCAGTTCTTC.

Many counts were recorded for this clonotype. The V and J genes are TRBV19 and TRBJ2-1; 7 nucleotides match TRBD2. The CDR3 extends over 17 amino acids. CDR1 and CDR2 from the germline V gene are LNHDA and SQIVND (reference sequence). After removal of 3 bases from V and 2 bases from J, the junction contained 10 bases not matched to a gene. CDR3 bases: TGTGCCAGTAGTATTCGGTTGTCTAGCGGAGCCTACAATGAGCAGTTCTTC. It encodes CASSIRLSSGAYNEQFF.

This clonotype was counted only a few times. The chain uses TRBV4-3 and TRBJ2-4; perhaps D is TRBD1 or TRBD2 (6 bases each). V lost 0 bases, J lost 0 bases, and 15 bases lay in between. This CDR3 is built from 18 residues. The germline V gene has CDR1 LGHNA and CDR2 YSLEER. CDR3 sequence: CASSQDARGDLAKNIQYF. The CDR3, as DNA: TGCGCCAGCAGCCAAGATGCGAGGGGGGACCTAGCCAAAAACATTCAGTACTTC.

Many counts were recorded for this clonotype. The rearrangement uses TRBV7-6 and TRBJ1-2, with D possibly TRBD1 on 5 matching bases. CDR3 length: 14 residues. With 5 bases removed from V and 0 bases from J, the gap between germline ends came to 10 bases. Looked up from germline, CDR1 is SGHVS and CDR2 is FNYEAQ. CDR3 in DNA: TGTGCCAGCAGCAGGGGACCCCCTAACTATGGCTACACCTTC. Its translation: CASSRGPPNYGYTF.

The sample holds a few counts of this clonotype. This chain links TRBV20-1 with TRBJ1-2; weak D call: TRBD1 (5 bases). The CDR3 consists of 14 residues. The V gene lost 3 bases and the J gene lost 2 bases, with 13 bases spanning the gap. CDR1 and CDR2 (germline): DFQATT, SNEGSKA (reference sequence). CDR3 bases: TGCAGTGCTAGGGGGGACGGGGCGAACTATGGCTACACCTTC. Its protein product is CSARGDGANYGYTF.

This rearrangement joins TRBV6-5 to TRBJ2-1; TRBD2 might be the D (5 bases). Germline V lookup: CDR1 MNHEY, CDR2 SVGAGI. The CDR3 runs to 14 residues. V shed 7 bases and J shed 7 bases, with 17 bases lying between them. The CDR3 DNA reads TGTGCCAGCAAGGTGAGGGATGGATGGAATGAGCAGTTCTTC. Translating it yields CASKVRDGWNEQFF.

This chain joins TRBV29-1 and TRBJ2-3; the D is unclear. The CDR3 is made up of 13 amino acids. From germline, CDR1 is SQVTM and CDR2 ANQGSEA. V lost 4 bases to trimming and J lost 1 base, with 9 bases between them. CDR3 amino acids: CSVGLSGTDTQYF. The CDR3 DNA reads TGCAGCGTTGGACTCTCTGGCACAGATACGCAGTATTTT.

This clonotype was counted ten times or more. The CDR3 coding sequence is TGTGCCAGCAGCTTATCCGCGGGAGGGCCTCAGGAGACCCAGTACTTC. Its protein is CASSLSAGGPQETQYF. V usage is TRBV7-9 and J usage is TRBJ2-5, with 9 bases that match TRBD2. CDR1 and CDR2 (germline): SEHNR, FQNEAQ (reference sequence). The CDR3 length is 16 residues. Trimming cost V 2 bases and J 5 bases; bases outside gene matches: 9. The full variable domain, rest sourced from reference TRBV7-9 and TRBJ2-5, is DTGVSQNPRHKITKRGQNVTFRCDPISEHNRLYWYRQTLGQGPEFLTYFQNEAQLEKSRLLSDRFSAERPKGSFSTLEIQRTEQGDSAMYLCASSLSAGGPQETQYFGPGTRLLVL.

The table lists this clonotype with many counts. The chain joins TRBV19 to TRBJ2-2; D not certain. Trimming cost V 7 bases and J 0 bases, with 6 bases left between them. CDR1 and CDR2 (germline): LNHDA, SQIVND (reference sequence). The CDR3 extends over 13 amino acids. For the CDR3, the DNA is TGTGCCAGTAAGGCAGCGAACACCGGGGAGCTGTTTTTT. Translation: CASKAANTGELFF.

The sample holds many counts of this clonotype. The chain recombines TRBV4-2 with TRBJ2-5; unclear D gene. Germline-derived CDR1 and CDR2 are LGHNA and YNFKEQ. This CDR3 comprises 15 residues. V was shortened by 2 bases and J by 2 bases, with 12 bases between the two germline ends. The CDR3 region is CASSQMVRPQETQYF. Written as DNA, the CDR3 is TGTGCCAGCAGCCAAATGGTCCGTCCTCAAGAGACCCAGTACTTC.

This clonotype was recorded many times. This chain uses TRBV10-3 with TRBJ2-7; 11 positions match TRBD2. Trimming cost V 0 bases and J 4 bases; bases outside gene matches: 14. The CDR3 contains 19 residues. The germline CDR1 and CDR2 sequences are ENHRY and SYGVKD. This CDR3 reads CAISESRGHLGTSGYEQYF. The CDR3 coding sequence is TGTGCCATCAGTGAGTCGAGGGGACATCTCGGGACTAGCGGTTACGAGCAGTACTTC.

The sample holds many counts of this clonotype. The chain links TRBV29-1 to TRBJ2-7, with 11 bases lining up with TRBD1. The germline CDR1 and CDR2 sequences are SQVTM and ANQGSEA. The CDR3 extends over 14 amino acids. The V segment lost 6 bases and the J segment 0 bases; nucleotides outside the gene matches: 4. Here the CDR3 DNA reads TGCAGCGTGGCGGGACAGGGGGGCTCCTACGAGCAGTACTTC. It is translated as CSVAGQGGSYEQYF.

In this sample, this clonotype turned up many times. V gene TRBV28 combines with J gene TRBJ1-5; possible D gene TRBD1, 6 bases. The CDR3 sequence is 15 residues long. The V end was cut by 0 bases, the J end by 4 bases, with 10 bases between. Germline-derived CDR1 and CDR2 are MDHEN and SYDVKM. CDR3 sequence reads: CASSLWRGTNQPQHF. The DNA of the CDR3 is TGTGCCAGCAGTTTATGGAGGGGGACTAATCAGCCCCAGCATTTT.

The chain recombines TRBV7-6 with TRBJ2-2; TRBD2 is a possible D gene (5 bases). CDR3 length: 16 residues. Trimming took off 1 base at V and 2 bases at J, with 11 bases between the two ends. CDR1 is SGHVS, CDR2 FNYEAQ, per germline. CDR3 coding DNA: TGTGCCAGCAGCTTAGGGGTAGCGACCAACACCGGGGAGCTGTTTTTT. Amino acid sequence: CASSLGVATNTGELFF.

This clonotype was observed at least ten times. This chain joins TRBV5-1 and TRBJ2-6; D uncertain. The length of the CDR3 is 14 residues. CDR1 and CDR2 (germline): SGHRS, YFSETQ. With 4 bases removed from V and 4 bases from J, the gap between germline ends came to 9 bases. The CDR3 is CASSLLGGANVLTF. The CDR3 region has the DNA TGCGCCAGCAGCCTCCTCGGCGGGGCCAACGTCCTGACTTTC.